This TCR beta chain derives from a study of blood T cells in healthy people across ages. Notes on the study in general: Long-lived donors had more naive CD4+ cells and higher diversity than aged donors. Diversity estimates from one million T cells were considered underestimates.

The CDR3 covers 17 residues. V shed 6 bases and J 4 bases; nucleotides not matched to a gene: 12. The germline CDR1 and CDR2 sequences are KGHSH and LQKENI. On this clonotype: Its specificity is not known.

Through a sample-barcoded 5' primer and a J-beta primer mix, a second PCR was run for roughly 6 to 12 cycles. A single record per CDR3 protein comes from TCRdb applying MiXCR to the 5' RACE reads. The table includes 1.5 million to 2 million distinct CDR3 sequences, 28% detected once. Specimen: blood. The chain has TRBV18 and TRBJ2-1; 10 positions agree with TRBD2. The TCR was taken from a woman in her 30s in good health. The CDR3 region has the DNA TGTGCCAGCTCTCTAATTCAAGGGACTAGCGTATACAATGAGCAGTTCTTC. Encoded protein: CASSLIQGTSVYNEQFF.